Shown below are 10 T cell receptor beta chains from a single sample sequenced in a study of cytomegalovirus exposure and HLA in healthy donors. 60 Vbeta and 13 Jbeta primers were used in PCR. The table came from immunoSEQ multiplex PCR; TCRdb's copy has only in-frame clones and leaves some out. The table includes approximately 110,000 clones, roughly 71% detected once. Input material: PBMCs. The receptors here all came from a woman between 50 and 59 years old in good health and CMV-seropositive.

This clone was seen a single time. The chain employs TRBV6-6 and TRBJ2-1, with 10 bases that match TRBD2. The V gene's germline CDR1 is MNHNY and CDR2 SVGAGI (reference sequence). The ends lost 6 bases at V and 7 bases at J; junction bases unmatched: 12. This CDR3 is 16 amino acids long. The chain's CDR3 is CASRDERGGISNEQFF. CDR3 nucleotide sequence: TGTGCCAGCAGGGACGAGCGGGGGGGGATTTCTAATGAGCAGTTCTTC.

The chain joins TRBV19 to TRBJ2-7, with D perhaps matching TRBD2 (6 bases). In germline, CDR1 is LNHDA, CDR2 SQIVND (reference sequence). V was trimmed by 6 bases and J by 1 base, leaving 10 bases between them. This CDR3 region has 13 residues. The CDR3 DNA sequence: TGTGCCAGTAGCACCCGGGAGTCCTACGAGCAGTACTTC. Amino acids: CASSTRESYEQYF.

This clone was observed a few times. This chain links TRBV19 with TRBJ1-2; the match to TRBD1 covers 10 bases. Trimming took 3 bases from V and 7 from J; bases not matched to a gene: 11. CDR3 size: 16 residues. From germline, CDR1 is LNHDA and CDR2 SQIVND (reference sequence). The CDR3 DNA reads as TGTGCCAGTAGTATGGACAAAGGACAGGGGGTTGCTGGCTACACCTTC. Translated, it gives CASSMDKGQGVAGYTF.

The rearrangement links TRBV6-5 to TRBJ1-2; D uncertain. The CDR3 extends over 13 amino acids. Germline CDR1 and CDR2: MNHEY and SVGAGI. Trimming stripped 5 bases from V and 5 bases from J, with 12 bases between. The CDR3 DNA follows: TGTGCCAGCAGTCCGGTTGCCGGGTATGGCTACACCTTC. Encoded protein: CASSPVAGYGYTF.

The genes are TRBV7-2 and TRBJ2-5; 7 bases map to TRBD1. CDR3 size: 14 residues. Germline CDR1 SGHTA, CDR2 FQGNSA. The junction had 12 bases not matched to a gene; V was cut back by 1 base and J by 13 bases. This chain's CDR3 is CASSLGTGSPMMYF. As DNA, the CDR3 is TGTGCCAGCAGCTTAGGGACAGGCTCGCCGATGATGTACTTC. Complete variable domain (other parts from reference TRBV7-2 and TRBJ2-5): GAGVSQSPSNKVTEKGKDVELRCDPISGHTALYWYRQSLGQGLEFLIYFQGNSAPDKSGLPSDRFSAERTGGSVSTLTIQRTQQEDSAVYLCASSLGTGSPMMYFGPGTRLLVL.

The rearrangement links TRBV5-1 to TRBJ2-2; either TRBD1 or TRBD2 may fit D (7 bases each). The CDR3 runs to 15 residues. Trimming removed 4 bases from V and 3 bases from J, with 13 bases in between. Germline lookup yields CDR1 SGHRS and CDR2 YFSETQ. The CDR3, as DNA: TGCGCCAGCAGCCTGGGAGGGGGCCACACCGGGGAGCTGTTTTTT. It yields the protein CASSLGGGHTGELFF. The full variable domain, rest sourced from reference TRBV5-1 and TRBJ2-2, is KAGVTQTPRYLIKTRGQQVTLSCSPISGHRSVSWYQQTPGQGLQFLFEYFSETQRNKGNFPGRFSGRQFSNSRSEMNVSTLELGDSALYLCASSLGGGHTGELFFGEGSRLTVL.

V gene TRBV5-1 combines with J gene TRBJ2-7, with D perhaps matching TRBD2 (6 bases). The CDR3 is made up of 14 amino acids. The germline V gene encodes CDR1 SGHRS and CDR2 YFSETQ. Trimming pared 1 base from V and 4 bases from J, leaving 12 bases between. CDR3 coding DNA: TGCGCCAGCAGCTTGTCCGGGGGTTCATACGAGCAGTACTTC. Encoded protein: CASSLSGGSYEQYF.

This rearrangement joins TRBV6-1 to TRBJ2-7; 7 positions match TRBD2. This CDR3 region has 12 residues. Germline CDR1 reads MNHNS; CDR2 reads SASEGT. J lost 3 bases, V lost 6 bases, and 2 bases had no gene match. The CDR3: CASRGGVYEQYF. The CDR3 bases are TGTGCCAGCAGGGGGGGGGTCTACGAGCAGTACTTC.

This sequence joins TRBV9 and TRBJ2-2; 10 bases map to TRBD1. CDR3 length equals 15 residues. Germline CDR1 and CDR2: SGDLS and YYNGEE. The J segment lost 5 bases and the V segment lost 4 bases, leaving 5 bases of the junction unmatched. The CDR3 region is CASSSRDRGTGELFF. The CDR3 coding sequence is TGTGCCAGCAGCTCCAGGGACAGGGGAACCGGGGAGCTGTTTTTT.

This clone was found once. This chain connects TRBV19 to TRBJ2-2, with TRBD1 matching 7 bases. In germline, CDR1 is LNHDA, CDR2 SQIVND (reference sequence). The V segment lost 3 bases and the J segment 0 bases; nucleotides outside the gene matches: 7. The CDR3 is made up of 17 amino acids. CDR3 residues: CASSMVLGTANTGELFF. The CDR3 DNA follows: TGTGCCAGTAGTATGGTTTTGGGGACAGCGAACACCGGGGAGCTGTTTTTT.